A selection of T cell receptor beta chains follows, all from one sample in a study of PD-1 blockade in classical Hodgkin lymphoma. The method was immunoSEQ multiplex PCR; TCRdb's version includes in-frame clones alone and lacks a portion of them. The table shows 65,000 to 95,000 clones, with about nine tenths occurring only once. Material: peripheral blood mononuclear cells (PBMCs), obtained at baseline. These receptors all stem from a human donor with classical Hodgkin lymphoma. Each CDR3 is given with its conserved first and last residue. Fields, in order: CDR3 DNA, CDR3 protein, J gene, clone size, V gene, D gene, CDR3 length. The D gene is left open where the match is weak. Where a row states a size, it is once, few, many or the class of an expanded clone; other rows omit it.

TGTGCCAGCAGCAAGATAGCGGAGAGCTCCTACGAGCAGTACTTC	CASSKIAESSYEQYF	TRBJ2-7	-	TRBV7-6	-	15
TGTGCCAGCAGTTTCCCGAGCGGGAGCTCCTACGAGCAGTACTTC	CASSFPSGSSYEQYF	TRBJ2-7	-	TRBV28	TRBD2	15
TGTGCCAGCAGCTTAGCGGAGGCTAGCGGGAGGTCTTTGGGAGAGACCCAGTACTTC	CASSLAEASGRSLGETQYF	TRBJ2-5	-	TRBV7-8	TRBD2	19
TGTGCCAGCAGCCGGGACGGAGGGGCTGATACGCAGTATTTT	CASSRDGGADTQYF	TRBJ2-3	-	TRBV7-2	-	14
TGTGCCAGCGGAGGGCGAGGGGGACAGGGGGCGTACTATGGCTACACCTTC	CASGGRGGQGAYYGYTF	TRBJ1-2	few	TRBV28	TRBD1	17
TGTGCCAGCAGTTCAGGCAGCGCGTATAGCAATCAGCCCCAGCATTTT	CASSSGSAYSNQPQHF	TRBJ1-5	-	TRBV27	-	16
TGTGCCAGCTCACCAAAGCAGGGGGCCCAATGCACTGAAGCTTTCTTT	CASSPKQGAQCTEAFF	TRBJ1-1	-	TRBV18	TRBD1	16
TGCGCCAGCAGTGAGGGAGCGGGAAGGAAGGAGACCCAGTACTTC	CASSEGAGRKETQYF	TRBJ2-5	-	TRBV10-1	TRBD2	15
TGCGCCAGCAGCCAAGTGGAGGGGGGTTCGAATGAGCAGTTCTTC	CASSQVEGGSNEQFF	TRBJ2-1	-	TRBV4-1	-	15
TGCGCCAGCAGCTCTGGATCGGGGAAGGGGCCTGAAGCTTTCTTT	CASSSGSGKGPEAFF	TRBJ1-1	-	TRBV5-1	-	15
TGTGCCAGTAGTATGAGGTACACAGGCCCGGGCGAGCAGTACTTC	CASSMRYTGPGEQYF	TRBJ2-7	-	TRBV19	-	15
TGCAGCGCAACAAGCGGGACAGGGAGGGGCTATGGCTACACCTTC	CSATSGTGRGYGYTF	TRBJ1-2	few	TRBV29-1	TRBD1	15
TGTGCCAGCAGCCGGTCCGAGGGCGGGGAGCTGTTTTTT	CASSRSEGGELFF	TRBJ2-2	-	TRBV7-9	-	13
TGTGCCAGCAGTTTACCAGTACAAGAGACCCAGTACTTC	CASSLPVQETQYF	TRBJ2-5	-	TRBV28	-	13
TGTGCCAGCAGTGAAGCGCGCCATAGGGGCCCTGAAGCTTTCTTT	CASSEARHRGPEAFF	TRBJ1-1	-	TRBV2	-	15
TGTGCCAGCAGCCCAAGACAGGGGCGGAACACTGAAGCTTTCTTT	CASSPRQGRNTEAFF	TRBJ1-1	-	TRBV7-2	TRBD1	15
TGTGCCAGCAGCTTTGGGCCCGGGGAGAGGCAGCCCCAGCATTTT	CASSFGPGERQPQHF	TRBJ1-5	once	TRBV7-2	-	15
TGTGCCAGCAGCCGCCTAGGACAGGGTGAACAGTACTTC	CASSRLGQGEQYF	TRBJ2-7	once	TRBV2	TRBD1	13
TGCGCCAGCAGTCAACGGCCAGGGCCCGAGCAGTACTTC	CASSQRPGPEQYF	TRBJ2-7	-	TRBV23-1	-	13
TGTGCCAGCAGTTTGAACGGGGTATACAATGAGCAGTTCTTC	CASSLNGVYNEQFF	TRBJ2-1	-	TRBV28	-	14
TGTGCCAGCAGCGACCCATGGGAGGGCCTGGAGAAAGAAAAACTGTTTTTT	CASSDPWEGLEKEKLFF	TRBJ1-4	-	TRBV2	-	17
TGCAGCGTTGAAGAAGGGGCCCCTTACGAGCAGTACTTC	CSVEEGAPYEQYF	TRBJ2-7	-	TRBV29-1	-	13
TGTGCCAGCAGTGAACCCGGGGATCAGCCCCAGCATTTT	CASSEPGDQPQHF	TRBJ1-5	-	TRBV6-1	-	13
TGTGCCAGTAGTGCTTCGACAGGGGGTTCCACTGAAGCTTTCTTT	CASSASTGGSTEAFF	TRBJ1-1	-	TRBV19	TRBD1	15
TGTGCCAGCTCACCCGGGGATAGCGGGCCGAACAATGAGCAGTTCTTC	CASSPGDSGPNNEQFF	TRBJ2-1	-	TRBV18	TRBD2	16
TGTGCCAGCTCACCACGGGGCAGCTCTGGAAACACCATATATTTT	CASSPRGSSGNTIYF	TRBJ1-3	-	TRBV18	-	15
TGCGCCAGCAGCCAAAACAGGGGGCAGTGGCCCCAGCATTTT	CASSQNRGQWPQHF	TRBJ1-5	once	TRBV4-1	TRBD1	14
TGTGCCAGTAGTCTCGGCCCGTTAATGAACACTGAAGCTTTCTTT	CASSLGPLMNTEAFF	TRBJ1-1	-	TRBV19	-	15
TGTGCCATCAGTGACCCGAACTGGGGAGGGGACGAAAAACTGTTTTTT	CAISDPNWGGDEKLFF	TRBJ1-4	-	TRBV10-3	-	16
TGCGCCAGCAGCTTGTTAGCGGGCTCCTACGAGCAGTACTTC	CASSLLAGSYEQYF	TRBJ2-7	once	TRBV5-1	TRBD2	14
TGTGCCTGGAGTGTATCCCCAACTTATGGCTACACCTTC	CAWSVSPTYGYTF	TRBJ1-2	many	TRBV30	-	13
TGTGCCAGCAGTGACACCGGACTGAGCACAGATACGCAGTATTTT	CASSDTGLSTDTQYF	TRBJ2-3	-	TRBV6-4	-	15
TGTGCCAGCAGCTCCGGGAGGGGAGAGACCCAGTACTTC	CASSSGRGETQYF	TRBJ2-5	once	TRBV7-2	TRBD2	13
TGTGCCAGCAGCCAAGCCGGGACCGCCCTCAATGAGCAGTTCTTC	CASSQAGTALNEQFF	TRBJ2-1	once	TRBV4-2	-	15
TGTGCCTGGTCTCTAACGGGGAACTATGGCTACACCTTC	CAWSLTGNYGYTF	TRBJ1-2	few	TRBV30	-	13
TGTGCCACCAGCAGGGACTGGATGAACACTGAAGCTTTCTTT	CATSRDWMNTEAFF	TRBJ1-1	-	TRBV15	-	14
TGTGCCAGCAGTTACGGGACAGAAACCTACGAGCAGTACTTC	CASSYGTETYEQYF	TRBJ2-7	-	TRBV6-5	TRBD1	14
TGTGCCACCAGCAGAGGGGCTGCTAGGCTCAACACTGAAGCTTTCTTT	CATSRGAARLNTEAFF	TRBJ1-1	-	TRBV15	-	16
TGTGCCAGTAGTAGGACGGAAAACTACGAGCAGTACTTC	CASSRTENYEQYF	TRBJ2-7	-	TRBV19	-	13
TGTGCCAGCAGCATCGCTAGGATGCAGCAGTACTTC	CASSIARMQQYF	TRBJ2-7	-	TRBV13	-	12
TGTGCCAGCAGCTTAGAGACGACTAGCGGGAAGGCAGATACGCAGTATTTT	CASSLETTSGKADTQYF	TRBJ2-3	-	TRBV11-2	TRBD2	17
TGCGCCAGCAGGCCTCAGACAGGGGCAGGCACAGATACGCAGTATTTT	CASRPQTGAGTDTQYF	TRBJ2-3	-	TRBV5-1	TRBD1	16